The sequence of this TCR beta chain was determined in a study of identical twins. Whole-study results and caveats: With monozygotic twins, out-of-frame TCR alpha sharing exceeded what models estimated.

The sample holds a few counts of this clonotype. Its antigen remains unknown. A universal primer site was added by template switching, and unique molecular identifiers were carried by the cDNA. TCRdb reprocessed the 5' RACE reads with MiXCR, giving one entry per CDR3 protein. The table has 700,000 or so distinct CDR3 sequences, around 8.6% seen once. The data were also submitted as part of a second study, on yellow fever vaccine responses in identical twins.

Sequencing input: PBMCs. The TCR was taken from a woman aged 18-29 years in good health.

The CDR3 sequence is CASSTGLYTGELFF. The CDR3 bases are TGTGCCAGCAGTACAGGGTTGTACACCGGGGAGCTGTTTTTT. The genes are TRBV6-2 or TRBV6-3 and TRBJ2-2, with a tentative D call TRBD1 (6 bases). V was trimmed by 5 bases and J by 3 bases, leaving 10 bases between them. The CDR3 spans 14 residues. Germline V gives CDR1 MNHEY, CDR2 SVGEGT.